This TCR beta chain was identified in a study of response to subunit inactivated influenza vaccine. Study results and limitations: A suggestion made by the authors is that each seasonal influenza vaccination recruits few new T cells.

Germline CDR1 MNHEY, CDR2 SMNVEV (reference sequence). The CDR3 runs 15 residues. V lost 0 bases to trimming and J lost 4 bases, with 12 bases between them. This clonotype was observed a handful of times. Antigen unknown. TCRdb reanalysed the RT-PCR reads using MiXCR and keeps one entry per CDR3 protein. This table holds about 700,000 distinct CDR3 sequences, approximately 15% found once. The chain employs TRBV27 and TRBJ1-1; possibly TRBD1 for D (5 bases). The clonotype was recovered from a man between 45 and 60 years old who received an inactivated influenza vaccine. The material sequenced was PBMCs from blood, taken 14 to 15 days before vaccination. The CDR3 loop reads CASSLSVGAITEAFF. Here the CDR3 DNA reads TGTGCCAGCAGTTTATCGGTAGGGGCGATCACTGAAGCTTTCTTT.